A single sample is the source of the 2 T cell receptor beta chains below, sequenced in a study of cytomegalovirus exposure and HLA in healthy donors. Sequencing was performed with immunoSEQ multiplex PCR; in TCRdb, only in-frame clones are kept and a portion is missing. The sample carries approximately 49,000 clones, around nine tenths recorded once. What was sequenced was PBMCs. These TCRs come from a man between 18 and 35 years old in good health and CMV-seronegative.

This chain connects TRBV7-8 to TRBJ2-2, with TRBD1 identical over 7 bases. CDR3 size: 17 residues. Per germline, CDR1 SGHVS and CDR2 FQNEAQ. The V segment lost 5 bases and the J segment 3 bases; nucleotides outside the gene matches: 12. The chain's CDR3 is CASSLPREGADTGELFF. The CDR3 region has the DNA TGTGCCAGCAGCCTACCGCGTGAGGGGGCGGACACCGGGGAGCTGTTTTTT.

The chain carries TRBV19 and TRBJ2-3; D may be TRBD2 (6 bases). CDR1 and CDR2 (germline): LNHDA, SQIVND (reference sequence). V dropped 1 base and J dropped 1 base, with 6 bases sitting between them. This CDR3 is 14 amino acids long. CDR3 in amino acids: CASSIGGGTDTQYF. The CDR3 DNA is TGTGCCAGTAGTATAGGCGGGGGCACAGATACGCAGTATTTT.